This T cell receptor beta chain was identified in a study of blood T cell repertoires in COVID-19. Whole-study context: Collection of acute and convalescent COVID-19 samples took place in the United States, Italy and Spain. Nucleic acid was either cDNA or gDNA, and it came from T cells, B-cell-depleted T cells, or PBMCs.

CDR1 is SNHLY, CDR2 FYNNEI, per germline. CDR3 length: 13 residues. The ends were cut back, 6 bases at V and 10 bases at J, with 17 bases in the middle. Original analysis: The assay estimated nucleated cells by amplifying reference gene primers. Assay used: immunoSEQ multiplex PCR; TCRdb lists only in-frame clones, some missing. The D gene and trimming were derived from the DNA, and the V and J assignments and clone size from that table. The sample has 190,000 or so clones, 70% to 90% seen once. The TCR originated in a woman aged 25 to 39 with acute or convalescent COVID-19. The sample taken for sequencing was peripheral blood. V and J are TRBV2 and TRBJ2-3; TRBD2 is a possible D gene (5 bases). The CDR3 loop is CASRAREISSQYF. As DNA, the CDR3 is TGTGCCAGCAGGGCTCGGGAAATCAGTTCGCAGTATTTT.